The sequence of this T cell receptor beta chain was determined in a study of radiotherapy plus CTLA-4 blockade in lung cancer. Findings and limits, study-wide: The best predictor of response was reported to be early blood T cell clone dynamics, with interferon-beta.

To note about this clone: What it binds is unknown. Other DNA sequences within the sample encode an identical CDR3.

The germline CDR1 and CDR2 sequences are MNHNS and SASEGT. V lost 6 bases, J lost 3 bases, and 5 bases stayed unmatched. The CDR3 totals 15 residues. Data came from immunoSEQ multiplex PCR; TCRdb stores just in-frame clones and leaves some out. The repertoire includes around 91,000 clones, 88% of them detected once, and 4.5% to 6% sits in the top ten. Focal radiation and CTLA-4 blockade (ipilimumab) were tested in chemo-refractory metastatic non-small-cell lung cancer patients. The sequencing here drew on peripheral blood, taken from a patient treated with radiotherapy plus ipilimumab. This clonotype originated in a human donor with non-small cell lung cancer that progressed on radiotherapy plus ipilimumab. This chain uses TRBV6-1 with TRBJ2-7; 13 bases are shared with TRBD2. CDR3 DNA sequence: TGTGCCAGCAGCCCCGGACTAGCGGGAGTCTACGAGCAGTACTTC. It translates to CASSPGLAGVYEQYF.